The 28 T cell receptor beta chains below come from one sample, sequenced in a study of human T cells and chemical hapten exposure. Time point meaning: patch test 1, 2 weeks after DPC sensitization. As for treatment: therapeutic diphenylcyclopropenone sensitization with weekly scalp DPC. TCRdb redid the calling of the RACE reads with MiXCR, one entry per CDR3 protein. This table has some 80,000 distinct CDR3 sequences, around 11% appearing once. Specimen: whole blood, collected in connection with sensitization to the hapten diphenylcyclopropenone (DPC). The receptors stem from a woman between 50 and 59 years old with alopecia areata. Some clones in this sample may be carry-over from other donors' samples.

By proportion, this clonotype is medium-sized (0.01 to 0.1%). The rearrangement links TRBV10-3 to TRBJ2-5; D not certain. The V and J ends lost 0 bases and 5 bases respectively, with 16 bases between them. Germline CDR1 is ENHRY and CDR2 is SYGVKD. The CDR3 is 16 residues long. CDR3 region: CAISESSFASAETQYF. The CDR3 bases are TGTGCCATCAGTGAGTCGAGTTTTGCCTCTGCGGAGACCCAGTACTTC.

This clonotype has only a few counts. The chain has TRBV18 and TRBJ2-1, with 11 bases that match TRBD1. Trimming took 3 bases from V and 6 from J; bases not matched to a gene: 4. CDR3 size: 15 residues. Germline CDR1 reads KGHSH; CDR2 reads LQKENI. The CDR3 sequence: CASSPDRGLSNEQFF. In nucleotides, the CDR3 is TGTGCCAGCTCACCGGACAGGGGGCTGTCCAATGAGCAGTTCTTC.

The chain links TRBV28 to TRBJ1-1; tentative D call: TRBD1 (5 bases). CDR1 MDHEN and CDR2 SYDVKM come from the germline V gene. V lost 6 bases to trimming and J lost 1 base, with 9 bases between them. The CDR3 is made up of 13 amino acids. CDR3 DNA: TGTGCCAGCAGGTTAAGGGGGAACACTGAAGCTTTCTTT. Protein: CASRLRGNTEAFF.

This clonotype turned up a few times. The gene calls are TRBV28 and TRBJ1-1; D remains ambiguous. Trimming left V 3 bases short and J 1 base short, with 12 bases between. The CDR3 is 15 residues long. CDR1 is MDHEN and CDR2 is SYDVKM in the germline V gene. The CDR3 coding sequence is TGTGCCAGCAGTTTGACGGGGAACCGGAACACTGAAGCTTTCTTT. Translation: CASSLTGNRNTEAFF.

In DNA form, the CDR3 reads TGTGCCTGGAGTGTCGGATCGGGCAATCAGCCCCAGCATTTT. Protein: CAWSVGSGNQPQHF. This rearrangement joins TRBV30 to TRBJ1-5; unclear D gene. CDR1 is GTSNPN and CDR2 is SVGIG in the germline V gene (reference sequence). V was shortened by 0 bases and J by 2 bases, with 8 bases between the two germline ends. The CDR3 totals 14 residues. Supplemented by reference TRBV30 and TRBJ1-5, the full variable domain reads SQTIHQWPATLVQPVGSPLSLECTVEGTSNPNLYWYRQAAGRGLQLLFYSVGIGQISSEVPQNLSASRPQDRQFILSSKKLLLSDSGFYLCAWSVGSGNQPQHFGDGTRLSIL.

The table lists this clonotype with many counts. The J gene is TRBJ2-2, the V gene TRBV28; D is perhaps TRBD2 (6 bases). V shed 6 bases and J shed 5 bases, with 22 bases lying between them. CDR1 and CDR2 from the germline V gene are MDHEN and SYDVKM. The CDR3 is 17 residues long. CDR3 sequence: CASSSRLVGSYTGELFF. The CDR3 bases are TGTGCCAGCAGCTCAAGACTAGTAGGGTCGTATACCGGGGAGCTGTTTTTT.

The chain uses TRBV5-6 and TRBJ2-2; either TRBD1 or TRBD2 may supply D (6 bases each). In germline, CDR1 is SGHDT, CDR2 YYEEEE. CDR3 length equals 14 residues. The ends were cut back, 2 bases at V and 7 bases at J, with 12 bases in the middle. This CDR3 reads CASSFHRDFGELFF. CDR3 nucleotide sequence: TGTGCCAGCAGCTTCCACAGGGACTTCGGGGAGCTGTTTTTT.

Ten or more counts support this clonotype. The CDR3 DNA follows: TGTGCCAGCAGCTTAGGCGGTAAAGGGTACGGCGAGCAGTACTTC. This sequence encodes CASSLGGKGYGEQYF. The genes are TRBV7-9 and TRBJ2-7, with D hard to call. V was shortened by 1 base and J by 6 bases, with 16 bases between the two germline ends. This CDR3 comprises 15 residues. Germline loops: CDR1 SEHNR, CDR2 FQNEAQ (reference sequence).

The sample holds many counts of this clonotype. One junction end disagrees with the germline gene, perhaps due to a read error. The rearrangement joins TRBV27 to TRBJ1-4; the D gene is possibly TRBD1 (5 bases). This CDR3 region has 14 residues. CDR1 and CDR2 (germline): MNHEY, SMNVEV (reference sequence). Here the CDR3 DNA reads TGTGCCAGCAGTTTGACCCAGGGCAATGAGAAACTGTTTTTT. Its protein is CASSLTQGNEKLFF.

This clonotype was counted at least ten times. The chain employs TRBV5-1 and TRBJ1-1; no firm D call. The germline V and J ends were trimmed by 0 bases and 3 bases, with 6 bases remaining between them. The CDR3 has 13 residues. The germline V gene encodes CDR1 SGHRS and CDR2 YFSETQ. CDR3 in amino acids: CASSLERDTEAFF. The CDR3 coding sequence is TGCGCCAGCAGCTTGGAACGAGACACTGAAGCTTTCTTT.

This clonotype came up a few times. The V and J genes are TRBV29-1 and TRBJ1-2; no clear D gene. With 5 bases removed from V and 6 bases from J, the gap between germline ends came to 10 bases. This CDR3 region has 11 residues. The germline V gene has CDR1 SQVTM and CDR2 ANQGSEA. The CDR3 spells CSVLAHDGYTF. CDR3 in DNA: TGCAGCGTTCTGGCCCATGATGGCTACACCTTC.

V gene TRBV9 combines with J gene TRBJ1-1; D is unclear. V lost 3 bases and J lost 0, with 12 bases in between. Germline V lookup: CDR1 SGDLS, CDR2 YYNGEE. This CDR3 has 15 amino acids. CDR3 nucleotides: TGTGCCAGCAGCGCCGGGTTTCCCCTGAACACTGAAGCTTTCTTT. Its protein product is CASSAGFPLNTEAFF.

The chain employs TRBV5-1 and TRBJ2-7; D call uncertain. V lost 0 bases and J 5 bases, leaving 3 bases between the germline ends. The CDR3 spans 11 residues. Germline-derived CDR1 and CDR2 are SGHRS and YFSETQ. CDR3 loop: CASSLGNEQYF. The CDR3 bases are TGCGCCAGCAGCTTGGGGAACGAGCAGTACTTC. The whole variable domain, filled in from reference TRBV5-1 and TRBJ2-7, reads KAGVTQTPRYLIKTRGQQVTLSCSPISGHRSVSWYQQTPGQGLQFLFEYFSETQRNKGNFPGRFSGRQFSNSRSEMNVSTLELGDSALYLCASSLGNEQYFGPGTRLTVT.

This clonotype was detected many times. The V and J genes are TRBV7-6 and TRBJ1-2; unclear D gene. The V gene lost 5 bases and the J gene lost 8 bases, with 9 bases spanning the gap. Looked up from germline, CDR1 is SGHVS and CDR2 is FNYEAQ. The length of the CDR3 is 11 residues. As DNA, the CDR3 is TGTGCCAGCAGCCCCATGACGGGCTACACCTTC. Residues: CASSPMTGYTF. The variable domain in full, completed from reference TRBV7-6 and TRBJ1-2, reads GAGVSQSPRYKVTKRGQDVALRCDPISGHVSLYWYRQALGQGPEFLTYFNYEAQQDKSGLPNDRFSAERPEGSISTLTIQRTEQRDSAMYRCASSPMTGYTFGSGTRLTVV.

This clonotype was found many times. The gene calls are TRBV12-5 and TRBJ1-5, with a weak D call TRBD1 (5 bases). The germline V gene encodes CDR1 LGHNT and CDR2 FRNRAP. Trimming pared 6 bases from V and 3 bases from J, leaving 12 bases between. The CDR3 has 14 residues. CDR3 DNA sequence: TGTGCTAGTGGACCTACAGGAAACAATCAGCCCCAGCATTTT. Amino acid sequence: CASGPTGNNQPQHF.

At least ten counts were recorded for this clonotype. The CDR3 coding sequence is TGTGCCAGCAGCGCGACACCGGGGGGTGATACGCAGTATTTT. It translates to CASSATPGGDTQYF. The chain recombines TRBV9 with TRBJ2-3, with 7 bases lining up with TRBD2. The CDR3 length is 14 residues. The V and J ends lost 3 bases and 6 bases, in that order; junction bases with no gene match: 7. Germline V gene sequence: CDR1 SGDLS, CDR2 YYNGEE.

This clonotype has a count of ten or more. The CDR3: CATIAGVEAFF. CDR3 DNA sequence: TGTGCCACCATTGCTGGGGTCGAAGCTTTCTTT. The gene calls are TRBV28 and TRBJ1-1; D not resolved. Germline values: CDR1 MDHEN, CDR2 SYDVKM. This CDR3 is built from 11 residues. V lost 10 bases and J lost 8, with 14 bases in between.

This clonotype was observed at least ten times. CDR3 region: CASSPDRGQGTEAFF. CDR3 nucleotides: TGTGCCAGCTCACCCGACAGGGGGCAGGGAACTGAAGCTTTCTTT. The chain has TRBV18 and TRBJ1-1; 10 bases align to TRBD1. Germline values: CDR1 KGHSH, CDR2 LQKENI. J lost 5 bases, V lost 3 bases, and 6 bases had no gene match. The CDR3 covers 15 residues.

The chain employs TRBV7-7 and TRBJ1-4; 9 nucleotides align to TRBD1. The CDR3 covers 14 residues. The germline V gene has CDR1 SSHAT and CDR2 FNYEAQ (reference sequence). J gave up 7 bases and V 6 bases, and 6 bases lay outside the gene matches. CDR3 region: CASSQDRGSEKLFF. Here the CDR3 DNA reads TGTGCCAGCAGTCAGGACAGGGGCTCTGAAAAACTGTTTTTT. Drawing the rest from reference TRBV7-7 and TRBJ1-4, the complete variable domain is GAGVSQSPRYKVTKRGQDVTLRCDPISSHATLYWYQQALGQGPEFLTYFNYEAQPDKSGLPSDRFSAERPEGSISTLTIQRTEQRDSAMYRCASSQDRGSEKLFFGSGTQLSVL.

Ten or more counts support this clonotype. The chain carries TRBV2 and TRBJ2-7; no reliable D call. Germline V CDR1 and CDR2: SNHLY, FYNNEI. V was trimmed by 6 bases and J by 0 bases, leaving 12 bases between them. The CDR3 runs to 14 residues. CDR3 residues: CASRPEVASYEQYF. The CDR3 region has the DNA TGTGCCAGCAGACCCGAGGTAGCCTCCTACGAGCAGTACTTC.

The chain carries TRBV11-2 and TRBJ2-5; tentative D call: TRBD2 (5 bases). The V gene's germline CDR1 is SGHAT and CDR2 FQNNGV. The CDR3 totals 16 residues. V was cut by 1 base and J by 1 base, with 13 bases left in between. The CDR3 nucleotides read TGTGCCAGCAGCTTAGCCGGGGTACAGCCCCAAGAGACCCAGTACTTC. Its protein product is CASSLAGVQPQETQYF.

This clonotype came up a few times. V and J are TRBV12-3 or TRBV12-4 and TRBJ1-2; D unclear. Trimming took 7 bases from V and 2 from J, leaving 14 bases between them. CDR3 length: 14 residues. The DNA of the CDR3 is TGTGCCAGCACTCAGTCGGGGATAAACTATGGCTACACCTTC. As protein: CASTQSGINYGYTF.

The table lists this clonotype with a few counts. The V and J genes are TRBV7-2 and TRBJ1-2; TRBD1 agrees at 7 bases. V shed 6 bases, J shed 7 bases, and the junction held 8 bases outside the gene matches. CDR3 size: 13 residues. Germline V CDR1 and CDR2: SGHTA, FQGNSA. As DNA, the CDR3 is TGTGCCAGCAGTTCTGACAGGGCGGGTGGCTACACCTTC. Translating gives CASSSDRAGGYTF. Full variable domain (outside the CDR3, taken from reference TRBV7-2 and TRBJ1-2): GAGVSQSPSNKVTEKGKDVELRCDPISGHTALYWYRQSLGQGLEFLIYFQGNSAPDKSGLPSDRFSAERTGGSVSTLTIQRTQQEDSAVYLCASSSDRAGGYTFGSGTRLTVV.

The chain combines TRBV20-1 with TRBJ2-3; D is perhaps TRBD2 (5 bases). Germline V gene sequence: CDR1 DFQATT, CDR2 SNEGSKA (reference sequence). Trimming took off 2 bases at V and 4 bases at J, with 22 bases between the two ends. This CDR3 is 17 amino acids long. DNA for the CDR3: TGCAGTGCTAGATCGCCTCGGTCCCAGCGGTCCGCAGATACGCAGTATTTT. Its translation is CSARSPRSQRSADTQYF.

A word on this clonotype: Just one base apart from a much larger clone, this may be a read error. The J gene is TRBJ2-7, the V gene TRBV6-2 or TRBV6-3; the match to TRBD1 covers 7 bases. V trimming: 7 bases; J trimming: 1 base; junction bases outside the gene matches: 10. The CDR3 contains 15 residues. CDR1 is MNHEY and CDR2 is SVGEGT in the germline V gene. CDR3 residues: CASKAGEQGSYEQYF. The CDR3, as DNA: TGTGCCAGCAAGGCTGGGGAACAGGGGTCCTACGAGCAGTACTTC.

The table lists this clonotype with many counts. The chain has TRBV3-1 and TRBJ2-6; D not resolved. V was cut by 2 bases and J by 0 bases, with 5 bases left in between. The CDR3 spans 15 residues. Germline V CDR1 and CDR2: LGHDT, YNNKEL (reference sequence). The CDR3 DNA reads TGTGCCAGCAGCCAACATCACTCTGGGGCCAACGTCCTGACTTTC. The encoded protein is CASSQHHSGANVLTF. Drawing the rest from reference TRBV3-1 and TRBJ2-6, the complete variable domain is DTAVSQTPKYLVTQMGNDKSIKCEQNLGHDTMYWYKQDSKKFLKIMFSYNNKELIINETVPNRFSPKSPDKAHLNLHINSLELGDSAVYFCASSQHHSGANVLTFGAGSRLTVL.

This chain links TRBV28 with TRBJ1-3; the D gene is possibly TRBD1 (5 bases). The CDR3 covers 17 residues. CDR1 MDHEN and CDR2 SYDVKM come from the germline V gene. Trimming cost V 6 bases and J 0 bases, with 18 bases left between them. Here the CDR3 reads CASSRSGTQSSGNTIYF. The CDR3 bases are TGTGCCAGCAGCCGCTCCGGGACGCAGAGCTCTGGAAACACCATATATTTT.

This clonotype was found a few times. The chain employs TRBV29-1 and TRBJ2-7, with TRBD2 as a possible D gene (5 bases). The CDR3 totals 13 residues. The V end lost 7 bases, the J end lost 7 bases, and 20 bases lay between the germline ends. In germline, CDR1 is SQVTM, CDR2 ANQGSEA. CDR3 loop: CSALKYSGVEQYF. In DNA, the CDR3 is TGCAGCGCCCTAAAGTACAGCGGAGTGGAGCAGTACTTC.